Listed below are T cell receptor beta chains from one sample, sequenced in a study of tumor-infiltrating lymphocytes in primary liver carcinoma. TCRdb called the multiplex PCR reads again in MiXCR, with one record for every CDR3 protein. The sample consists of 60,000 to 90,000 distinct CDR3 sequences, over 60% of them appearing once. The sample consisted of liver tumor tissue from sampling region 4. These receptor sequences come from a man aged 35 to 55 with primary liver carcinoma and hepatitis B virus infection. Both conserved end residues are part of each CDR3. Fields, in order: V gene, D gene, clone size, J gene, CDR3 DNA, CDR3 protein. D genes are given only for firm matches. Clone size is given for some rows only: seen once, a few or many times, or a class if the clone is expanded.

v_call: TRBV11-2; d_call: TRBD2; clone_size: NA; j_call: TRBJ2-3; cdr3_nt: TGTGCCAGCGGCTTAACTACTAGCGGGGGGGCGGGGCGAGATACGAAGTATTTT; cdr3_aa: CASGLTTSGGAGRDTKYF
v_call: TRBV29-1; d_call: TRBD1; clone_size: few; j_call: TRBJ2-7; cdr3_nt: TGCAATGTTGGGCAGGGGGCCTACGAGCAGTACTTC; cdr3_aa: CNVGQGAYEQYF
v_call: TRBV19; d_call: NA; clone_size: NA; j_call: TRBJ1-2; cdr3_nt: TGTGCCAGTAGTATGGAGAAGATTTTCCATGGCTACACCTTC; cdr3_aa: CASSMEKIFHGYTF
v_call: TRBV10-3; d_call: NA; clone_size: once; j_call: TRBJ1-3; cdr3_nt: TGTGCCATCAGCACAGACAGTGCGTTATATTTT; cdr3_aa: CAISTDSALYF
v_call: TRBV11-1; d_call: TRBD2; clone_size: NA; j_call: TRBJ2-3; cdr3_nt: TGTGTCAGCAGCCTCGGGACTAGCACACAAACAGATAGACAGTATTTT; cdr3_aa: CVSSLGTSTQTDRQYF
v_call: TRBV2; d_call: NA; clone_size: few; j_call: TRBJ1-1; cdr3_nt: TGTGCCAGCAGTACAACACGAAACGCTGAAGCTTTCTTT; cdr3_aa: CASSTTRNAEAFF
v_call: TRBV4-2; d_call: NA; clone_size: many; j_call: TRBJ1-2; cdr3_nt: TGTGCCAGCAGCCAGACGGAAATATCTAACTATGGCTACACCTTC; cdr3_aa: CASSQTEISNYGYTF
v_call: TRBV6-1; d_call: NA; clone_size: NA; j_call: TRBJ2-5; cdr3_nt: TGTGCCAGCAGTGTTAGCACGGGGGTAAACCGCCAAGAGACCCAGTACTTC; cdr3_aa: CASSVSTGVNRQETQYF
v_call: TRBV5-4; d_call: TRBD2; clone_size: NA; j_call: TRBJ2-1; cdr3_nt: TGTGCCAGCAGCTTGGGCGGGAGTGTATACAATGTGCAGTTCTTC; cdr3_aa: CASSLGGSVYNVQFF
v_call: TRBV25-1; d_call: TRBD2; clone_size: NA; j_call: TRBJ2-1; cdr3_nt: TGTGCCATCAGTGCCCTAGCGGGAGGCCCAAATGAGCAGTTCTTC; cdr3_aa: CAISALAGGPNEQFF
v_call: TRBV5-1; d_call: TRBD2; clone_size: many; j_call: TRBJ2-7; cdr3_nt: TGCGCCAGCAGCATCGGACTAGCCTACGAGCAGTACTTC; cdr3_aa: CASSIGLAYEQYF
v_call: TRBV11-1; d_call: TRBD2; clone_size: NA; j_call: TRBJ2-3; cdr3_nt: TGTGTCAGCAACCTCGAGACTAGCACACAAACAGATACGCAGTATTTT; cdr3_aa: CVSNLETSTQTDTQYF
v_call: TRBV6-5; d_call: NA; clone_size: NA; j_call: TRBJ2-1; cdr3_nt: TGTGCCAGCAGAGCCGCCGGGACGGGGCCGATTGAGCAGTTCTTC; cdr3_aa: CASRAAGTGPIEQFF
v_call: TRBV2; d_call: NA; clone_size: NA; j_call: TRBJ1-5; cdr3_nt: TGTGCCAGCACACCAGACGGGAATCAGCCCCAGCATTTT; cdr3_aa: CASTPDGNQPQHF
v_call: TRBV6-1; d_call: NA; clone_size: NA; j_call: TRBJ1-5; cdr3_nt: TGTGCCAGCAGTGAAGCGACAGAGGGGAGCCATCCCCAGCATTTT; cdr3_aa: CASSEATEGSHPQHF
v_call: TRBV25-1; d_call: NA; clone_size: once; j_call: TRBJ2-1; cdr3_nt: TGTGCCAGCGGTGGGGGAGAGGTCTGCAATGAGCAGTTCTTC; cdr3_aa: CASGGGEVCNEQFF
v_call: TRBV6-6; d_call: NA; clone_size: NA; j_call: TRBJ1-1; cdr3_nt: TGTGCCAGCAGTCAAAACCCTGAAACTTTCTTT; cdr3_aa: CASSQNPETFF
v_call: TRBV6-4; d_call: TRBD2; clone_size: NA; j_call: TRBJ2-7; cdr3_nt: TGTGCCAGCAGTCTCGAGTTCGACCGGGACTACAGGCAGTACTTC; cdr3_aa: CASSLEFDRDYRQYF
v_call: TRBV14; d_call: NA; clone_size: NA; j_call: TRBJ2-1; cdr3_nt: TGTGCCAGCAGCCATAAGTCCTATGATGAGCAGTTCTTC; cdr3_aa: CASSHKSYDEQFF
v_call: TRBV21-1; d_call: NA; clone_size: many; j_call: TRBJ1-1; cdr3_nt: TGTGCCAGCAGCAAAGAAATACCCAGGCAGGGGCGAGACACTGAAGCTTTCTTT; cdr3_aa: CASSKEIPRQGRDTEAFF
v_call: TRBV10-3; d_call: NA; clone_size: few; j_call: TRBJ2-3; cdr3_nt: TGTGCCATCAGCGAGAGCGACAGCACAGGTACGCAGTATTTT; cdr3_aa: CAISESDSTGTQYF
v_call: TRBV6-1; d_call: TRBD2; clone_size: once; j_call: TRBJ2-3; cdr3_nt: TGTGCCAGCAATGGACCAGCTAGCGGACCGTATAGCACAGATACGCAGTATTTT; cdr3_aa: CASNGPASGPYSTDTQYF
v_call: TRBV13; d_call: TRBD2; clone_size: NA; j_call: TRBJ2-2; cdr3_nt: TGTGCCAGCAGCTTATATAGGGAGGGCACCGGGGAGCTGTCTTTT; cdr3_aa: CASSLYREGTGELSF
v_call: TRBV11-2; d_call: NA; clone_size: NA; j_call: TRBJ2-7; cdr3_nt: TGTGCCAGCAGCTTAACCGTCGGAACCTACGACCAGTACTTC; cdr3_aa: CASSLTVGTYDQYF
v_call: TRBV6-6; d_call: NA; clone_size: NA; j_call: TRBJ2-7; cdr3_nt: TGTGCCAGCAGTTACCACCGCCCCGTGCAGGACTTGTACTACGAGCAGTACTTC; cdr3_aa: CASSYHRPVQDLYYEQYF
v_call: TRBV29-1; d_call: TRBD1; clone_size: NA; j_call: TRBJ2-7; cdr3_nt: TGCAGTGTTAGGACAGGGGACTACGAGCAGTACTTC; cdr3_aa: CSVRTGDYEQYF